The clone carrying this T cell receptor beta chain appeared a single time. This sample is part of a study of blood T cell repertoires in COVID-19. Study-level background: Samples of COVID-19 (acute and convalescent) were obtained from the United States, Italy and Spain. PBMCs, B-cell-depleted T cells, or T cells provided the cDNA or gDNA that made up the material.

Donors were grouped by their self-reported clinical history. Original processing methods: The assay estimated nucleated cells by amplifying reference gene primers. Generated by immunoSEQ multiplex PCR, the TCRdb table keeps only in-frame clones and is missing some. The V and J calls and the clone size are those of that table, but D and trimming were determined from the DNA. The sample records 300,000 to 500,000 clones, approximately 87% being singletons. Sequencing used PBMCs or T cells enriched from blood (not recorded which). The sequence was collected from a woman aged 25 to 39 with acute COVID-19.

The CDR3 loop is CASSLGGLQETQYF. The CDR3 nucleotides are TGTGCCAGCAGCTTGGGAGGGCTTCAAGAGACCCAGTACTTC. This sequence joins TRBV5-6 and TRBJ2-5, with D possibly being TRBD2 (5 bases). The CDR3 runs 14 residues. CDR1 is SGHDT, CDR2 YYEEEE, per germline. V lost 0 bases, J lost 2 bases, and 8 bases lay in between.